Below are 8 T cell receptor beta chains sequenced from a single sample in a study of Ad26.COV2.S vaccination and SARS-CoV-2 variants. Profiling relied on immunoSEQ multiplex PCR, and the TCRdb table lists in-frame clones only, not all of them. Of about 330,000 clones in the sample, approximately 87% were seen once. Treatment of the sample: about 20 received Ad26.COV2.S at low or high dose, single or two shots; roughly 5 received placebo; per-sample allocation not given. Following the first vaccine or placebo injection, samples were taken on day 63. The sequencing here drew on peripheral blood, taken in a trial of Ad26.COV2.S vaccine versus placebo. The receptors here all came from a person between 18 and 65 years old who received the Ad26.COV2.S COVID-19 vaccine or a placebo.

The gene calls are TRBV14 and TRBJ1-1, with D uncertain. The CDR3 has 16 residues. V shed 0 bases and J shed 2 bases, with 13 bases lying between them. CDR1 is SGHDN, CDR2 FVKESK, per germline. This CDR3 is CASSQDGGTGNTEAFF. CDR3 DNA: TGTGCCAGCAGCCAAGACGGCGGTACGGGAAACACTGAAGCTTTCTTT.

The rearrangement uses TRBV5-6 and TRBJ1-1, with a weak D call TRBD1 (6 bases). Germline V lookup: CDR1 SGHDT, CDR2 YYEEEE. The CDR3 is 13 amino acids. The V and J ends lost 5 bases and 2 bases respectively, with 10 bases between them. CDR3 in DNA: TGTGCCAGCAGGCGGGGGACAAACACTGAAGCTTTCTTT. This translates into CASRRGTNTEAFF.

The rearrangement uses TRBV18 and TRBJ2-1, with TRBD2 matching 9 bases. V gave up 0 bases and J gave up 4 bases; unmatched junction bases: 1. Germline loops: CDR1 KGHSH, CDR2 LQKENI. This CDR3 spans 15 amino acids. The DNA for the CDR3 is TGTGCCAGCTCACCACCGAGCGGGGGGTACAATGAGCAGTTCTTC. It is translated as CASSPPSGGYNEQFF.

In nucleotides, the CDR3 is TGTGCCAGCTCCAGGCTATCGAGCTCCTACAATGAGCAGTTCTTC. Translation gives CASSRLSSSYNEQFF. The V and J genes are TRBV5-6 and TRBJ2-1; D remains ambiguous. The CDR3 sequence is 15 residues long. Trimming left V 7 bases short and J 0 bases short, with 14 bases between. CDR1 and CDR2 (germline): SGHDT, YYEEEE.

This clone was seen a handful of times. The chain is built from TRBV14 and TRBJ2-1, with 8 bases lining up with TRBD2. The CDR3 runs 14 residues. V lost 1 base to trimming and J lost 9 bases; unmatched junction nucleotides: 5. CDR1 is SGHDN, CDR2 FVKESK, per germline. DNA of the CDR3: TGTGCCAGCAGCCAAGCACGGGGGGGGGCTGAGCAGTTCTTC. It specifies CASSQARGGAEQFF.

The V call is TRBV6-5, the J call TRBJ2-3; D gene unclear. This CDR3 is 12 amino acids long. V dropped 10 bases and J dropped 5 bases, with 13 bases sitting between them. From germline, CDR1 is MNHEY and CDR2 SVGAGI. The CDR3 loop is CATSRSGDTQYF. Written as DNA, the CDR3 is TGTGCCACCTCCCGGTCTGGAGATACGCAGTATTTT.

This clone was observed a single time. V and J are TRBV5-4 and TRBJ2-1; 11 bases are a match to TRBD2. CDR3 size: 17 residues. V gave up 2 bases and J gave up 4 bases; unmatched junction bases: 8. Germline V gives CDR1 SGHNT, CDR2 YYREEE (reference sequence). The CDR3 coding sequence is TGTGCCAGCAGCTTCTGGACTAGCGGGCGAGGTTACAATGAGCAGTTCTTC. Translated, it gives CASSFWTSGRGYNEQFF.

The chain employs TRBV15 and TRBJ2-5, with 8 bases matching TRBD2. The CDR3 covers 19 residues. V trimming: 0 bases; J trimming: 6 bases; junction bases outside the gene matches: 18. The germline gives CDR1 LNHNV, CDR2 YYDKDF (reference sequence). The CDR3 sequence: CATSREGLAGIWSHKTQYF. CDR3 nucleotide sequence: TGTGCCACCAGCAGAGAGGGCCTAGCGGGCATCTGGAGCCATAAGACCCAGTACTTC.